This T cell receptor (beta chain) is from a study of blood T cells in healthy people across ages. Primed by a sample-barcoded 5' primer and a J-beta primer mix, a second PCR proceeded for about 7 to 11 cycles. TCRdb re-called the 5' RACE reads through MiXCR, storing one row per CDR3 protein. This table has hundreds of thousands of distinct CDR3 sequences, about 53% appearing once. The sequence was collected from a man in his fifties or sixties in good health. Source material: blood.

The CDR3, as DNA: TGTGCCAGCAGCCAAGTGGGAGAGGGGGCAGATACGCAGTATTTT. This gives the protein CASSQVGEGADTQYF. The V gene is TRBV3-1, the J gene TRBJ2-3; D perhaps matches TRBD1 (6 bases). The V gene lost 1 base and the J gene lost 4 bases, with 12 bases spanning the gap. CDR1 is LGHDT, CDR2 YNNKEL, per germline (reference sequence). CDR3 length: 15 amino acids.